This TCR beta chain is from a study of T cell responses to AZD1222 COVID-19 vaccine. Overall study results and limits: Two AZD1222 doses significantly raised spike-specific TCR breadth and depth over controls. Among spike-specific TCRs, nearly half reportedly target unmutated variant regions. The study found vaccine-associated CD4 TCRs spanning spike, dominant at 160-218 and 743-854. At baseline, just five or six AZD1222 recipients tested seropositive.

Generated by immunoSEQ multiplex PCR, the TCRdb table keeps only in-frame clones and is missing some. The table has roughly 180,000 clones, around nine tenths seen once; the top ten hold approximately 3%. Turning to this clone: Its antigen remains unknown.

The CDR3 sequence is 14 residues long. From germline, CDR1 is LNHDA and CDR2 SQIVND (reference sequence). Trimming removed 4 bases at V and 4 bases at J, with 13 bases between. This TCR came from an adult in good health. This chain links TRBV19 with TRBJ1-2; no clear D gene. The sample was peripheral blood, taken on day 0 of AZD1222 vaccination. The CDR3 DNA follows: TGTGCCAGTAGTACTCCTGAGGGTAGCTATGGCTACACCTTC. Amino acid sequence: CASSTPEGSYGYTF. Looking up the rest from reference TRBV19 and TRBJ1-2 gives the full variable domain: DGGITQSPKYLFRKEGQNVTLSCEQNLNHDAMYWYRQDPGQGLRLIYYSQIVNDFQKGDIAEGYSVSREKKESFPLTVTSAQKNPTAFYLCASSTPEGSYGYTFGSGTRLTVV.